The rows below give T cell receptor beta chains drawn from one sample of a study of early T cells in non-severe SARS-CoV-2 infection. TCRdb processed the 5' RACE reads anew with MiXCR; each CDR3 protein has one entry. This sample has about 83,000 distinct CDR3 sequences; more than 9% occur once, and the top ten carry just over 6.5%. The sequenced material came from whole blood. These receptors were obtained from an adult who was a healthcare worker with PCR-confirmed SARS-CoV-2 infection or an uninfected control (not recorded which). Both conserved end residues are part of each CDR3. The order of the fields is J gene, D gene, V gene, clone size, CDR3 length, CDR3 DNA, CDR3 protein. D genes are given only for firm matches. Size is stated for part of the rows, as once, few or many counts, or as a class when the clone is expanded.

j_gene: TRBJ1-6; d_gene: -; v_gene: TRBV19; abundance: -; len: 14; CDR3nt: TGTGCCAGTAGTATAGGAGGTATCGCTTCACCCCTCCACTTT; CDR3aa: CASSIGGIASPLHF
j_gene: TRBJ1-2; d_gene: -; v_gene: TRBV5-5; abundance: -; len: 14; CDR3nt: TGTGCCAGCAGCTTGTGGACGGCTAACTATGGCTACACCTTC; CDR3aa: CASSLWTANYGYTF
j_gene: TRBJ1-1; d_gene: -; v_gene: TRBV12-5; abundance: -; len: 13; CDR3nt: TGTGCTAGTGGCCGAGGGACAACATATGAAGCTTTCTTT; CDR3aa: CASGRGTTYEAFF
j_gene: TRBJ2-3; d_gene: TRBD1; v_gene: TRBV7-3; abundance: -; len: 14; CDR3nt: TGTGCCAGCAGGAAGACAGGGGGCGCAGATACGCAGTATTTT; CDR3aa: CASRKTGGADTQYF
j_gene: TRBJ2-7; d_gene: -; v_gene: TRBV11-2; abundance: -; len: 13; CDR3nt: TGTGCCAGCAGCTTAGCCCTACAGGGCGAGCAGTACTTC; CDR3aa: CASSLALQGEQYF
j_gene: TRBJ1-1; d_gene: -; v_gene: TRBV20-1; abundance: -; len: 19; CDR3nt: TGCAGTGCTAGAGATCCCTCATCCGTTGGGGGGCCGACCGTCGCTGAAGCTTTCTTT; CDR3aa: CSARDPSSVGGPTVAEAFF
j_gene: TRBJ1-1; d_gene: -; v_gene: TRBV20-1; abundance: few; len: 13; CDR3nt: TGCAGTTACCTAGGGGGTCAGTACACTGAAGCTTTCTTT; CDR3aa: CSYLGGQYTEAFF
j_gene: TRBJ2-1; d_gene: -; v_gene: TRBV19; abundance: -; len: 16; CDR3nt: TGTGCCAGTAGCCCCGTTCGCAGACCAACCTACAATGAGCAGTTCTTC; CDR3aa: CASSPVRRPTYNEQFF
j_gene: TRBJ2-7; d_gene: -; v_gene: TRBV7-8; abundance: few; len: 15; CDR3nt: TGTGCCAGCAGCCCGCAGTTCGGAGACTCCTACGAGCAGTACTTC; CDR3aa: CASSPQFGDSYEQYF
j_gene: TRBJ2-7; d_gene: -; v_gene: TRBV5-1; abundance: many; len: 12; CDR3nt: TGCGCCAGCAGCTCTACCCAGAGGGAGCAGTACTTC; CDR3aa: CASSSTQREQYF
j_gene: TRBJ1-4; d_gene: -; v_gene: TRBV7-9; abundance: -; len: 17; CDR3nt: TGTGCCAGCAGCAGACGAGGGTCCCAGGGAAGAGTGGAAAAACTGTTTTTT; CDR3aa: CASSRRGSQGRVEKLFF
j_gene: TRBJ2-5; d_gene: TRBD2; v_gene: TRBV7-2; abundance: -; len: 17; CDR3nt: TGTGCCAGCAGCGAGGGACTAGCCCTTAGGGGCCAAGAGACCCAGTACTTC; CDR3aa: CASSEGLALRGQETQYF
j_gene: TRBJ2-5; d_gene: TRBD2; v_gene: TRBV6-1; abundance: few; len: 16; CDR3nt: TGTGCCAGCAGCCTCCTTATTCTAGCGGCGCAAGAGACCCAGTACTTC; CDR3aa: CASSLLILAAQETQYF
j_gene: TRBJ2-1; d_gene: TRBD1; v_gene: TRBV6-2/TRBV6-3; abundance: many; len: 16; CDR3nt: TGTGCCAGCAGTTTCCTTGGACAGGGGAGTGGCAATGAGCAGTTCTTC; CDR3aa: CASSFLGQGSGNEQFF
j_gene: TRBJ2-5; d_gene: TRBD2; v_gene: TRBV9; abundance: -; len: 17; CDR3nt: TGTGCCAGCAGCGTAGGAGGGGGAGCGGGAGTTCAAGAGACCCAGTACTTC; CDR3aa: CASSVGGGAGVQETQYF
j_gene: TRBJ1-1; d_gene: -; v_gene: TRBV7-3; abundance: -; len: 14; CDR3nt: TGTGCCAGCAGCTTAGGGCGGCAGGGAACTGAAGCTTTCTTT; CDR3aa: CASSLGRQGTEAFF
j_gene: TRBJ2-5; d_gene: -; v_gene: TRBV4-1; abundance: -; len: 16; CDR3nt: TGCGCCAGCAGCCAGCAACCGAATTTGGGGAGAGAGACCCAGTACTTC; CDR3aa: CASSQQPNLGRETQYF
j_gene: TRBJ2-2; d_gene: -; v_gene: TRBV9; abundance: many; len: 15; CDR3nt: TGTGCCAGCAGCGTAGTTGAGCGGCCCACCGGGGAGCTGTTTTTT; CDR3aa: CASSVVERPTGELFF
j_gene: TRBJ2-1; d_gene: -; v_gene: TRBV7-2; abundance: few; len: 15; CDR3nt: TGTGCCAGCAGCTTAGGGACGGGAGTGGAAAATGAGCAGTTCTTC; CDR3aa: CASSLGTGVENEQFF
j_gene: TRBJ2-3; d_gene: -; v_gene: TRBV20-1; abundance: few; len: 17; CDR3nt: TGCAGTGCCACCCCCCCCGGGTTGGTGCCCACCACAGATACGCAGTATTTT; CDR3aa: CSATPPGLVPTTDTQYF
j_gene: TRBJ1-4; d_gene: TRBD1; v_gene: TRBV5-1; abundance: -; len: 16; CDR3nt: TGCGCCAGCAGCCCGATGGCCACAGGGGCTAATGAAAAACTGTTTTTT; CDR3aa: CASSPMATGANEKLFF
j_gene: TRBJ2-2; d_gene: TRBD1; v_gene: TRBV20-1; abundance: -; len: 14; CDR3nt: TGCAGTGCCCCTGGACAGGGAATTACCGGGGAGCTGTTTTTT; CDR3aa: CSAPGQGITGELFF
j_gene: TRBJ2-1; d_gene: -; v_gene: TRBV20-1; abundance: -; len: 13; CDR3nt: TGCAGTGCTTCAAGTCCCCAGGTGAATGAGCAGTTCTTC; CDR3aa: CSASSPQVNEQFF
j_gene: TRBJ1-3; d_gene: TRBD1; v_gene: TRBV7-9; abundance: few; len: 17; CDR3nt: TGTGCCAGCAGCCTCCTCTTGGGGCAGGGGGCAGGAAACACCATATATTTT; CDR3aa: CASSLLLGQGAGNTIYF
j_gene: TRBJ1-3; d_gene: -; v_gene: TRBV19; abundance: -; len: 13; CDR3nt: TGTGCCAGCGGAGCGGTTTCTGGAAACACCATATATTTT; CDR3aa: CASGAVSGNTIYF
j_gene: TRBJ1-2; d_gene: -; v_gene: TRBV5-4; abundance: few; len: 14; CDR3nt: TGTGCCAGCAGCTCACACAGGGATAGCTATGGCTACACCTTC; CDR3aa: CASSSHRDSYGYTF
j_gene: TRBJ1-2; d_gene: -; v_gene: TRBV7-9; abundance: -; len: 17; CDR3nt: TGTGCCAGCAGCTTAATCGCCATAGCTACTAAGGGCTATGGCTACACCTTC; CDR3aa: CASSLIAIATKGYGYTF
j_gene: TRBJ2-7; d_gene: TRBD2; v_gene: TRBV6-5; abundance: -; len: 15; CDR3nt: TGTGCCAGCAGTTACTCGTTTACGGGAGGGGACGAGCAGTACTTC; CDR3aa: CASSYSFTGGDEQYF
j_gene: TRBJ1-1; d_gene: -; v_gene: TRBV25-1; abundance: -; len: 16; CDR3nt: TGTGCCAGCAGTGAATCCTACAGGGCGGTGAACACTGAAGCTTTCTTT; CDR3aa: CASSESYRAVNTEAFF
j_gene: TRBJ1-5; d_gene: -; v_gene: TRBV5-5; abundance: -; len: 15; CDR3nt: TGTGCCAGCAGCTTGCGGGCAGTTAGCAATCAGCCCCAGCATTTT; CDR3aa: CASSLRAVSNQPQHF
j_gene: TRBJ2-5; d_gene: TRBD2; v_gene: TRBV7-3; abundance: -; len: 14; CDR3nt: TGTGCCAGCAGCCAGAACGGGGGGGAAGAGACCCAGTACTTC; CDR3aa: CASSQNGGEETQYF
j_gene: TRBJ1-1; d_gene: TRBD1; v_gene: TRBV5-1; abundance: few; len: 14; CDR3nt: TGCGCCAGCAGCGAACAGGGGGCGAAGACTGAAGCTTTCTTT; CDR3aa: CASSEQGAKTEAFF
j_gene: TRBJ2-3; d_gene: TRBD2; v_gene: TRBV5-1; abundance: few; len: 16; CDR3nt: TGCGCCAGCAGCTCATTAGCGGGAGGAGGTACAGATACGCAGTATTTT; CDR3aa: CASSSLAGGGTDTQYF
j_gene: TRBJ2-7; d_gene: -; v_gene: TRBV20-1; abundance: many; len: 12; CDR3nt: TGCAGTGCTACCTTAAGCTCCTACGAGCAGTACTTC; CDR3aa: CSATLSSYEQYF
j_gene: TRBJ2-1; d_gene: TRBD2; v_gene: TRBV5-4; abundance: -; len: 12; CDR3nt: TGTGCCAGCAGCTCCCTAGCGGGGGAGCAGTTCTTC; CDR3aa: CASSSLAGEQFF
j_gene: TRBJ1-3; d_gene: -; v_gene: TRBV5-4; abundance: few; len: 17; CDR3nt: TGTGCCTTCGCTGACTCCAGGGTCCGCAGTTCTGGAAACACCATATATTTT; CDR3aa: CAFADSRVRSSGNTIYF
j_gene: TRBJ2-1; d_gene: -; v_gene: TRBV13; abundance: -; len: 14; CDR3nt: TGTGCCAGCATGAGGAAGACCCTTTACAATGAGCAGTTCTTC; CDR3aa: CASMRKTLYNEQFF
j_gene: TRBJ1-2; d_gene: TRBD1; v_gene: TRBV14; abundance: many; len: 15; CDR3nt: TGTGCCAGCAGCCAAGAGAGCCAGGGGGCTCGTGGCTACACCTTC; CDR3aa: CASSQESQGARGYTF
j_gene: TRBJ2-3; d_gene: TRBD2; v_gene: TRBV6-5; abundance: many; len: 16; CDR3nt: TGTGCCAGCAGCGGGGTACGAGCGGGGCCCACAGATACGCAGTATTTT; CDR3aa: CASSGVRAGPTDTQYF
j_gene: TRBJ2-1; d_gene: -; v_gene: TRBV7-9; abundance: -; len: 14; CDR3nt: TGTGCCAGCGCCCCAGGACCCAGTGTGTATGAGCAGTTCTTC; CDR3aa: CASAPGPSVYEQFF